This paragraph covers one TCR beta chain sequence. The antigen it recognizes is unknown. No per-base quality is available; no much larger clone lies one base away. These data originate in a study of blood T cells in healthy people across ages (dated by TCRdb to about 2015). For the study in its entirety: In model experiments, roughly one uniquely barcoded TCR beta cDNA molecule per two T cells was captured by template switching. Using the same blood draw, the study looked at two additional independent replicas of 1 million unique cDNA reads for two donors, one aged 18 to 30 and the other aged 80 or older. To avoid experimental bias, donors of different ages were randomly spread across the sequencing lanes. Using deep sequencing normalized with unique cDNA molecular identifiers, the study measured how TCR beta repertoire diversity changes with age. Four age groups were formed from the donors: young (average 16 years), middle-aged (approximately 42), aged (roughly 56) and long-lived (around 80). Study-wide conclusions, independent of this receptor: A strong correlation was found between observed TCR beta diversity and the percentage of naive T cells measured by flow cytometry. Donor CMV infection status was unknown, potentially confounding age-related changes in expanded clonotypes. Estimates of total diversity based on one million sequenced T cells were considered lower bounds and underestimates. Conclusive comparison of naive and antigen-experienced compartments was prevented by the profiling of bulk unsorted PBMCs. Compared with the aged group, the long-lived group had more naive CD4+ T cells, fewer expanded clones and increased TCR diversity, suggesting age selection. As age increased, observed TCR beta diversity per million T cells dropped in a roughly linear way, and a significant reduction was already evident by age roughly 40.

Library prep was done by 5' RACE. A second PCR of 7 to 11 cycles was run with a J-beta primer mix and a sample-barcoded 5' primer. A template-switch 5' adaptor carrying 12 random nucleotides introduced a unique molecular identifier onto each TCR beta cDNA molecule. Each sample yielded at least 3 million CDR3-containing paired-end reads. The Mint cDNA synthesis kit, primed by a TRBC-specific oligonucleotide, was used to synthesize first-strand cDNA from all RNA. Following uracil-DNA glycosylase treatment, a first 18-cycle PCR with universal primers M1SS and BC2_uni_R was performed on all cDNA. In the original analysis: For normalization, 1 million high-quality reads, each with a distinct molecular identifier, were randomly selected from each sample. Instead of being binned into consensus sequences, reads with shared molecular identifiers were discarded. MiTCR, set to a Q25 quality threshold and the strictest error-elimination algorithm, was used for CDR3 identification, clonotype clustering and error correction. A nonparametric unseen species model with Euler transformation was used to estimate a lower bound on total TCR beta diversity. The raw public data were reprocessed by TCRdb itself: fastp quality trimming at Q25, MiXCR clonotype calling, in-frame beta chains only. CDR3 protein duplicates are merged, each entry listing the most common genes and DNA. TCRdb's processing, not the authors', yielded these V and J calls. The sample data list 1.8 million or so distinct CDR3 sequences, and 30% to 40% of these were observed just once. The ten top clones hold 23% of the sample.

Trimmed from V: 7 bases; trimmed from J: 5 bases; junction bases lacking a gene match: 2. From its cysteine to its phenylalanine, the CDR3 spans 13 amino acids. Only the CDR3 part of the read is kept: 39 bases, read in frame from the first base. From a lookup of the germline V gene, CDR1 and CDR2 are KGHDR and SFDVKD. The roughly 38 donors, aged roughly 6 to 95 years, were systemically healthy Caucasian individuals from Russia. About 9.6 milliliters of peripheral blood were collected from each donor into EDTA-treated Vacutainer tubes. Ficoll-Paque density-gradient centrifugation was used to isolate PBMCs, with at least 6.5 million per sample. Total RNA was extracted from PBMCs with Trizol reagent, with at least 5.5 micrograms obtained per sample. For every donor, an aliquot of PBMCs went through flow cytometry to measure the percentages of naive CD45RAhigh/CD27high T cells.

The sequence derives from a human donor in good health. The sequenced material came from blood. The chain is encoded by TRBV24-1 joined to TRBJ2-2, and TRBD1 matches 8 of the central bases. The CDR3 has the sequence CATRRTGTGELFF. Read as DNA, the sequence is TGTGCCACCAGACGGACAGGGACCGGGGAGCTGTTTTTT.